Below, 21 T cell receptor beta chains from the same sample are listed, as sequenced in a study of blood T cells in healthy people across ages. The second PCR ran 7 to 11 cycles with a sample-barcoded 5' primer and J-beta primers. TCRdb analysed the 5' RACE reads with MiXCR anew, one entry per CDR3 protein. The table has 600,000 to 850,000 distinct CDR3 sequences, 25% seen once. The same sample was also used in a study of T cells of mothers and their children.

Material: blood. These TCRs come from a boy younger than 18 in good health.

To note about this clonotype: The junction does not match germline at one end; this may be a read error. The chain carries TRBV20-1 and TRBJ2-5; 15 bases agree with TRBD2. Germline CDR1 and CDR2: DFQATT and SNEGSKA (reference sequence). The CDR3 contains 17 residues. The CDR3 nucleotides are TGCAGTGCTAGATCCCCGGGACTAGCGGGGGGACAAGAGACCCAGCACTTC. Its translation: CSARSPGLAGGQETQHF.

The chain uses TRBV5-1 and TRBJ1-6; 9 bases match TRBD1. This CDR3 region has 15 residues. J was trimmed by 8 bases and V by 2 bases; bases with no gene match: 5. Germline CDR1 reads SGHRS; CDR2 reads YFSETQ. Here the CDR3 reads CASSFGDRDYSPLHF. The CDR3 DNA reads as TGCGCCAGCAGCTTCGGGGACAGGGACTATTCACCCCTCCACTTT.

The chain carries TRBV6-5 and TRBJ2-4; TRBD2 aligns across 7 bases. The CDR3 runs 15 residues. CDR1 and CDR2 (germline): MNHEY, SVGAGI. The junction had 12 bases not matched to a gene; V was cut back by 5 bases and J by 8 bases. CDR3 in DNA: TGTGCCAGCAGTCCCCGGGGCGGGAGATTGTACATTCAGTACTTC. Its protein product is CASSPRGGRLYIQYF.

The chain uses TRBV27 and TRBJ2-5, with D unclear. Germline V gene lookup returns CDR1 MNHEY and CDR2 SMNVEV (reference sequence). The CDR3 runs to 13 residues. Trimming pared 3 bases from V and 2 bases from J, leaving 7 bases between. This CDR3 is CASSFAPQETQYF. In DNA, the CDR3 is TGTGCCAGCAGTTTTGCCCCACAAGAGACCCAGTACTTC.

The J gene is TRBJ2-5, the V gene TRBV10-1, with 7 bases lining up with TRBD2. The closer fit of TRBJ2-1 to the DNA end suggests the J call may be wrong. The CDR3 length is 15 residues. Germline values: CDR1 WNHNN, CDR2 SYGVQD (reference sequence). The CDR3 nucleotides are TGCGCCAGCAGTGAGTCCCGGGAGGTCCGGGATGAGCAGTTCTTC. This encodes CASSESREVRDEQFF.

This clonotype appeared a few times. The CDR3: CASSLDREVETQYF. The DNA of the CDR3 is TGTGCCAGCAGTTTAGACAGGGAGGTGGAGACCCAGTACTTC. This chain links TRBV12-3 or TRBV12-4 with TRBJ2-1, with D perhaps matching TRBD1 or TRBD2 (6 bases each). The end of the DNA aligns better with TRBJ2-5, so the J call may be wrong. This CDR3 is built from 14 residues.

The V call is TRBV7-6, the J call TRBJ1-2, with a possible D match to TRBD1 (5 bases). This CDR3 region has 15 residues. The V gene lost 2 bases and the J gene lost 4 bases, with 14 bases spanning the gap. Germline V gene data show CDR1 as SGHVS and CDR2 as FNYEAQ. The CDR3: CASSLSGEAPYGYTF. CDR3 DNA sequence: TGTGCCAGCAGCTTATCGGGGGAGGCCCCCTATGGCTACACCTTC.

The genes are TRBV27 and TRBJ2-5; D possibly corresponds to TRBD2 (5 bases). The V end lost 3 bases, the J end lost 1 base, and 12 bases lay between the germline ends. CDR3 length: 15 amino acids. Germline CDR1 MNHEY, CDR2 SMNVEV (reference sequence). Written as DNA, the CDR3 is TGTGCCAGCAGTTTGAATAGCGCGGCCCAAGAGACCCAGTACTTC. This gives the protein CASSLNSAAQETQYF.

The chain combines TRBV3-1 with TRBJ2-6; D remains ambiguous. Trimming cost V 7 bases and J 0 bases, with 7 bases left between them. Germline V gives CDR1 LGHDT, CDR2 YNNKEL (reference sequence). There are 14 residues in the CDR3. For the CDR3, the DNA is TGTGCCAGCACCCCTACCTCTGGGGCCAACGTCCTGACTTTC. Residues: CASTPTSGANVLTF.

In this sample, this clonotype turned up a few times. One junction end disagrees with the germline gene, perhaps due to a read error. This chain connects TRBV2 to TRBJ2-5; D gene ambiguous. Matching the DNA end better, TRBJ2-1 makes the J call doubtful. The CDR3 has 15 residues. In germline, CDR1 is SNHLY, CDR2 FYNNEI. In nucleotides, the CDR3 is TGTGCCAGCACTGAAGTCAAGACATACCACAATGAGCAGTTCTTC. Encoded protein: CASTEVKTYHNEQFF.

V is TRBV28 and J is TRBJ1-5; D is perhaps TRBD1 (6 bases). Germline V CDR1 and CDR2: MDHEN, SYDVKM. Trimming took 2 bases from V and 1 from J, leaving 12 bases between them. The CDR3 is 16 residues long. The CDR3 loop is CASSLTLGGSNQPQHF. As DNA, the CDR3 is TGTGCCAGCAGTTTAACTTTAGGGGGGAGCAATCAGCCCCAGCATTTT. The variable domain in full, completed from reference TRBV28 and TRBJ1-5, reads DVKVTQSSRYLVKRTGEKVFLECVQDMDHENMFWYRQDPGLGLRLIYFSYDVKMKEKGDIPEGYSVSREKKERFSLILESASTNQTSMYLCASSLTLGGSNQPQHFGDGTRLSIL.

This clonotype was observed a single time. CDR3 sequence: CASSLEGVQPQHF. Written as DNA, the CDR3 is TGTGCCAGCAGCTTAGAGGGAGTTCAGCCCCAGCATTTT. The rearrangement links TRBV7-2 to TRBJ1-5, with D unclear. The germline gives CDR1 SGHTA, CDR2 FQGNSA. This CDR3 spans 13 amino acids. The germline V and J ends were trimmed by 1 base and 6 bases, with 7 bases remaining between them.

This clonotype turned up a few times. This chain uses TRBV15 with TRBJ1-2; possibly TRBD1 for D (5 bases). The CDR3 length is 14 residues. V lost 0 bases to trimming and J lost 8 bases, with 13 bases between them. The germline CDR1 and CDR2 sequences are LNHNV and YYDKDF (reference sequence). CDR3 amino acids: CATSRDPGPGGYTF. The CDR3, as DNA: TGTGCCACCAGCAGAGATCCGGGGCCGGGCGGCTACACCTTC.

The chain couples TRBV12-3 or TRBV12-4 to TRBJ2-3, with D perhaps matching TRBD2 (5 bases). This CDR3 comprises 16 residues. The germline V and J ends were trimmed by 1 base and 2 bases, with 13 bases remaining between them. The CDR3 bases are TGTGCCAGCAGTTTAGAGGGAGTGGGAGTCACAGATACGCAGTATTTT. It translates to CASSLEGVGVTDTQYF.

The CDR3: CASSQDLTEQFF. The CDR3 DNA reads as TGCGCCAGCAGCCAAGATTTGACAGAGCAGTTCTTC. The V and J genes are TRBV4-1 and TRBJ2-1; D unresolved. Germline V gives CDR1 MGHRA, CDR2 YSYEKL. V lost 0 bases and J lost 10, with 7 bases in between. CDR3 length: 12 amino acids.

As for this clonotype: One end of the junction is discordant with germline, which a read error may explain. CDR3 bases: TGCGCCAGCAGCCAAGGGGAGACTAGCGGGAGGCTTTTT. Residues: CASSQGETSGRLF. The chain recombines TRBV4-1 with TRBJ2-3, with TRBD2 matching over 13 bases. From germline, CDR1 is MGHRA and CDR2 YSYEKL. The CDR3 has 13 amino acids.

In this sample, this clonotype turned up a few times. This chain connects TRBV12-3 or TRBV12-4 to TRBJ2-5; 10 bases line up with TRBD2. The J segment lost 1 base and the V segment lost 2 bases, leaving 7 bases of the junction unmatched. The CDR3 is 17 amino acids. The CDR3: CASSLLAGGTPQETQYF. The DNA for the CDR3 is TGTGCCAGCAGTTTATTAGCGGGAGGAACCCCCCAAGAGACCCAGTACTTC.

The chain employs TRBV11-2 and TRBJ2-1, with D possibly matching TRBD1 (5 bases). CDR1 is SGHAT and CDR2 is FQNNGV in the germline V gene. Trimming left V 8 bases short and J 4 bases short, with 9 bases between. The CDR3 is 12 amino acids. The CDR3 region is CASVGAYNEQFF. The CDR3 DNA is TGTGCCAGCGTAGGGGCTTACAATGAGCAGTTCTTC. The complete variable domain, with remaining parts taken from reference TRBV11-2 and TRBJ2-1, reads EAGVAQSPRYKIIEKRQSVAFWCNPISGHATLYWYQQILGQGPKLLIQFQNNGVVDDSQLPKDRFSAERLKGVDSTLKIQPAKLEDSAVYLCASVGAYNEQFFGPGTRLTVL.

There are a few counts of this clonotype. The chain combines TRBV27 with TRBJ2-5; D is perhaps TRBD1 (6 bases). In germline, CDR1 is MNHEY, CDR2 SMNVEV (reference sequence). V lost 2 bases and J lost 0, with 19 bases in between. The CDR3 is 18 amino acids. CDR3 nucleotides: TGTGCCAGCAGTTTAGGGTGGGGAATGGGGGCCGACCAAGAGACCCAGTACTTC. Encoded protein: CASSLGWGMGADQETQYF.

The J gene is TRBJ1-2, the V gene TRBV2, with D possibly matching TRBD1 (5 bases). The germline V gene has CDR1 SNHLY and CDR2 FYNNEI. The CDR3 has 13 amino acids. Trimming took off 6 bases at V and 3 bases at J, with 11 bases between the two ends. CDR3 sequence (DNA): TGTGCCAGCAGAGGGCAGGGTGACTATGGCTACACCTTC. Its translation is CASRGQGDYGYTF. Together with reference TRBV2 and TRBJ1-2, the CDR3 gives the full variable domain: EPEVTQTPSHQVTQMGQEVILRCVPISNHLYFYWYRQILGQKVEFLVSFYNNEISEKSEIFDDQFSVERPDGSNFTLKIRSTKLEDSAMYFCASRGQGDYGYTFGSGTRLTVV.

This chain uses TRBV5-1 with TRBJ1-1; D is unresolved. Trimming shortened V by 0 bases and J by 6 bases, and 9 bases separated the two germline ends. Germline CDR1 is SGHRS and CDR2 is YFSETQ. The CDR3 runs to 13 residues. CDR3 sequence (DNA): TGCGCCAGCAGCTTGGGTTCGGGCGCTGAAGCTTTCTTT. Translated, it gives CASSLGSGAEAFF. Complete variable domain (other parts from reference TRBV5-1 and TRBJ1-1): KAGVTQTPRYLIKTRGQQVTLSCSPISGHRSVSWYQQTPGQGLQFLFEYFSETQRNKGNFPGRFSGRQFSNSRSEMNVSTLELGDSALYLCASSLGSGAEAFFGQGTRLTVV.